This entry describes one T cell receptor beta chain. The CDR3 contains 16 residues. V was shortened by 2 bases and J by 6 bases, with 16 bases between the two germline ends. Per germline, CDR1 ENHRY and CDR2 SYGVKD. These data originate in a study of blood T cell repertoires in COVID-19. Looking at the study overall: T cells, B-cell-depleted T cells, or PBMCs supplied cDNA or gDNA.

Using immunoSEQ multiplex PCR, the repertoire was profiled, and TCRdb retains in-frame clones only, with some absent. The sample has roughly 70,000 clones, approximately 92% seen once. The specimen sequenced was peripheral blood. This sequence originates from a man older than 75 with acute or convalescent COVID-19. V is TRBV10-3 and J is TRBJ2-2; tentative D call: TRBD2 (6 bases). The CDR3 DNA follows: TGTGCCATCAGTGAGAGTTGGGACGGAGGGGCCGGGGAGCTGTTTTTT. This codes for CAISESWDGGAGELFF.